This T cell receptor beta chain appears in the sequencing data of a study of shared clonotypes between healthy human individuals. Recent acute infections and vaccinations were absent in the healthy HIV-negative adult donors. Scientists sequenced DNA from unsorted PBMC on ten immunoSEQ deep assay plates. The authors' processing: Junction-only sequences produced by ImmunoSEQ had no quality scores, so filtering differed. Generated by immunoSEQ multiplex PCR, the TCRdb table keeps only in-frame clones and is missing some. V, J and clone size are those of that table, while D and trimming were read from the DNA. The sample lists about 460,000 clones; 60% to 80% were seen once. Details on this clone: The sample holds other DNA sequences that translate to the same CDR3.

The CDR3 spans 12 residues. Germline lookup yields CDR1 MNHNY and CDR2 SVGAGI (reference sequence). Trimming left V 6 bases short and J 4 bases short, with 10 bases between. V usage is TRBV6-6 and J usage is TRBJ2-7; possible D gene TRBD2, 7 bases. This TCR was recovered from a woman between 40 and 55 years old in good health. Some clones in this sample may be carry-over from other donors' samples. Material for sequencing was PBMCs. CDR3 sequence (DNA): TGTGCCAGCAGCGCGGGGGCTTACGAGCAGTACTTC. Translated: CASSAGAYEQYF.